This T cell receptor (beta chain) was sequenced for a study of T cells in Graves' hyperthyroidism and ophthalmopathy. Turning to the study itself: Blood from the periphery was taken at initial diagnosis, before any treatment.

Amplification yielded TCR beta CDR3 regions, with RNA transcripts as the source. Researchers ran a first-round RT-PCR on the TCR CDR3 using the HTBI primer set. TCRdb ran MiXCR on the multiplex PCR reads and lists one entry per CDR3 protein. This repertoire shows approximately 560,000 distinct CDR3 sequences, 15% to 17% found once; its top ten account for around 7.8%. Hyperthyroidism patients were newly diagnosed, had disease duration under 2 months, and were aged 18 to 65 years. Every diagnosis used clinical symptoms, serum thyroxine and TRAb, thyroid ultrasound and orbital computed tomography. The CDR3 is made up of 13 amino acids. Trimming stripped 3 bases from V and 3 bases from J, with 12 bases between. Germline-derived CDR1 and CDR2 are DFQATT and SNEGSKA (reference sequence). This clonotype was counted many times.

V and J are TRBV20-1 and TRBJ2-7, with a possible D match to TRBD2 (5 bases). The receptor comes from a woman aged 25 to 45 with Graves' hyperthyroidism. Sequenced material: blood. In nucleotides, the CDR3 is TGCAGTGCTAGCTCCGGGGAGTTCTACGAGCAGTACTTC. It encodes CSASSGEFYEQYF.